Each of the 2 T cell receptor beta chains below was sequenced from the same sample in a study of response to subunit inactivated influenza vaccine. TCRdb re-derived calls from the RT-PCR reads in MiXCR, one entry per CDR3 protein. The sample includes about half a million distinct CDR3 sequences, 9.5% to 12% of them seen just once. This specimen was PBMCs from blood, taken 45 days after vaccination. The receptors here all came from a man over 45 who received an inactivated influenza vaccine.

This clonotype came up many times. The chain joins TRBV12-3 or TRBV12-4 to TRBJ1-4; TRBD1 might be the D (6 bases). The CDR3 consists of 16 residues. V was cut by 4 bases and J by 1 base, with 13 bases left in between. The CDR3: CASSSTGLGTNEKLFF. In DNA form, the CDR3 reads TGTGCCAGCAGTTCAACAGGGCTGGGAACTAATGAAAAACTGTTTTTT.

This clonotype was counted between two and nine times. The rearrangement links TRBV6-2 or TRBV6-3 to TRBJ2-1; 11 bases line up with TRBD2. In germline, CDR1 is MNHEY, CDR2 SVGEGT. V shed 6 bases and J 4 bases; nucleotides not matched to a gene: 5. The CDR3 contains 15 residues. CDR3 amino acids: CASSGLAGRYNEQFF. The CDR3 DNA sequence: TGTGCCAGCAGCGGACTAGCGGGCCGTTACAATGAGCAGTTCTTC.